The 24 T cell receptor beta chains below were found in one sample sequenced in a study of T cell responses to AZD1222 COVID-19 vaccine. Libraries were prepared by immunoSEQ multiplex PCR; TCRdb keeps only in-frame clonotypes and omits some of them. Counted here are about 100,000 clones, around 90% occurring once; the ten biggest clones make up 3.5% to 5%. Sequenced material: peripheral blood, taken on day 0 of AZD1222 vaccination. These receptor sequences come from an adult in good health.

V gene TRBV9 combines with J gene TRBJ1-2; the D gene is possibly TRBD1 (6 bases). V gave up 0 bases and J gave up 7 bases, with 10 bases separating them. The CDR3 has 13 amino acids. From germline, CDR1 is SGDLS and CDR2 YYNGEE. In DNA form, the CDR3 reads TGTGCCAGCAGCGTAGGAGGGGGATCTGGCTACACCTTC. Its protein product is CASSVGGGSGYTF.

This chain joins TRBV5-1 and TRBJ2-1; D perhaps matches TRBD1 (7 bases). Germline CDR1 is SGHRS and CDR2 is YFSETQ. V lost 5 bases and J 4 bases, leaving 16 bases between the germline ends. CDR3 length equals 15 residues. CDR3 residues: CASSYGSGGYNEQFF. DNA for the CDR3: TGCGCCAGCAGTTACGGGTCAGGGGGGTACAATGAGCAGTTCTTC. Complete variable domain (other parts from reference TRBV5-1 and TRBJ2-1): KAGVTQTPRYLIKTRGQQVTLSCSPISGHRSVSWYQQTPGQGLQFLFEYFSETQRNKGNFPGRFSGRQFSNSRSEMNVSTLELGDSALYLCASSYGSGGYNEQFFGPGTRLTVL.

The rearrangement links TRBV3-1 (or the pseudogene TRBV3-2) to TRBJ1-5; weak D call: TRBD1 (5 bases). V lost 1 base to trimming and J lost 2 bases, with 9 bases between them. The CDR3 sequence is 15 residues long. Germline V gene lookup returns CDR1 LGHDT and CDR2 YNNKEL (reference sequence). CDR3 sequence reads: CASSQGQGGNQPQHF. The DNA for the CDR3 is TGTGCCAGCAGCCAAGGGCAGGGTGGCAATCAGCCCCAGCATTTT.

The CDR3 nucleotides read TGTGCCAGCAGTTTAGAGTTGGGAAAAGGGAACTACGAGCAGTACTTC. As protein: CASSLELGKGNYEQYF. The chain is built from TRBV28 and TRBJ2-7; no reliable D call. The CDR3 sequence is 16 residues long. Germline V lookup: CDR1 MDHEN, CDR2 SYDVKM. V was cut by 2 bases and J by 3 bases, with 17 bases left in between.

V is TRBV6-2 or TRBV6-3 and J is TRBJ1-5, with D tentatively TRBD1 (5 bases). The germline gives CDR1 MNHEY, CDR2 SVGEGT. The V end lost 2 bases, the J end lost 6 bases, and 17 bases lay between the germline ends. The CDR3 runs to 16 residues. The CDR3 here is CASSYTGVTAVQPQHF. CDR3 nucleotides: TGTGCCAGCAGTTACACGGGAGTGACAGCGGTTCAGCCCCAGCATTTT.

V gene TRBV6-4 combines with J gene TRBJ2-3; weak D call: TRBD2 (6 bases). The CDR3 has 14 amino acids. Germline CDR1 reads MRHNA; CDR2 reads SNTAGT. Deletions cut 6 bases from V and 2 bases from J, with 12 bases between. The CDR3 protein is CASSAGPDTDTQYF. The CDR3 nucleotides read TGTGCCAGCAGCGCGGGACCCGACACAGATACGCAGTATTTT.

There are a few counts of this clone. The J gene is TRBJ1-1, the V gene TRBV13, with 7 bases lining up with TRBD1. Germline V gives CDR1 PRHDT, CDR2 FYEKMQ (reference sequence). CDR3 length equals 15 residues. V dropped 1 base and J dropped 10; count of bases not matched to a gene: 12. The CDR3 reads CASSLDPTGRFGAFF. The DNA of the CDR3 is TGTGCCAGCAGCTTAGACCCGACAGGGCGGTTTGGAGCTTTCTTT.

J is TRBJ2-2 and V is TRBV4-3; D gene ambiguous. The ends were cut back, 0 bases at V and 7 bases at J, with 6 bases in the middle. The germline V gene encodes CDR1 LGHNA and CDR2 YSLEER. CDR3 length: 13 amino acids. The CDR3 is CASSQEGYGELFF. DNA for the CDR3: TGCGCCAGCAGCCAAGAAGGCTACGGGGAGCTGTTTTTT.

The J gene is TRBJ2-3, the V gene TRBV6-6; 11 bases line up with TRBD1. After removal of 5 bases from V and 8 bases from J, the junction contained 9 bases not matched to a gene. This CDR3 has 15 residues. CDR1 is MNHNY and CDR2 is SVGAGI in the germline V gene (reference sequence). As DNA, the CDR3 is TGTGCCAGCAGTGCCGCCGGACAGGGGGCGCGTACGCAGTATTTT. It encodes CASSAAGQGARTQYF.

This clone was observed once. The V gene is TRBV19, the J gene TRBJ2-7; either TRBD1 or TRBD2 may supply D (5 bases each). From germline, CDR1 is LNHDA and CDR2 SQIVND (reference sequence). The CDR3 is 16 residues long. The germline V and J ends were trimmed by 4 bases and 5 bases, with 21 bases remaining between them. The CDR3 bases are TGTGCCAGTAGTAGAGGGCGTGGGGGAGTAGCGAACGAGCAGTACTTC. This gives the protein CASSRGRGGVANEQYF.

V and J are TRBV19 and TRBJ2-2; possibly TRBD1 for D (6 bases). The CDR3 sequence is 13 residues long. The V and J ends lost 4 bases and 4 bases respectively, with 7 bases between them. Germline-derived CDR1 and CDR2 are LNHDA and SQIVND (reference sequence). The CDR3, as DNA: TGTGCCAGTAGTAGAGGGGGCACCGGGGAGCTGTTTTTT. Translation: CASSRGGTGELFF.

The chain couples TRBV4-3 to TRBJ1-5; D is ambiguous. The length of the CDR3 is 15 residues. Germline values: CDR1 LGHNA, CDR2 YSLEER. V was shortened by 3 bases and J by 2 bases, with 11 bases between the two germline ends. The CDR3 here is CASSHQVEGNQPQHF. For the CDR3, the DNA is TGCGCCAGCAGCCATCAGGTGGAAGGCAATCAGCCCCAGCATTTT.

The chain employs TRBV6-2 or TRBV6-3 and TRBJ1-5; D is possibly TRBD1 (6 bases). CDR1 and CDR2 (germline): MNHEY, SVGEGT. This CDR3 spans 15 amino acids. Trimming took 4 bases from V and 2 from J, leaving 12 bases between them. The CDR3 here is CASSSNRVGNQPQHF. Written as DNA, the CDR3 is TGTGCCAGCAGTTCAAACAGGGTGGGCAATCAGCCCCAGCATTTT.

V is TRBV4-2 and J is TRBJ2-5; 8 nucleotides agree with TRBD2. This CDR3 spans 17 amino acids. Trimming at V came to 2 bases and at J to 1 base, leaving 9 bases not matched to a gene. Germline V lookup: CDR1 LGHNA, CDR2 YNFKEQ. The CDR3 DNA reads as TGTGCCAGCAGCCAACATTCCGGGACTAGTTCCCAAGAGACCCAGTACTTC. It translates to CASSQHSGTSSQETQYF.

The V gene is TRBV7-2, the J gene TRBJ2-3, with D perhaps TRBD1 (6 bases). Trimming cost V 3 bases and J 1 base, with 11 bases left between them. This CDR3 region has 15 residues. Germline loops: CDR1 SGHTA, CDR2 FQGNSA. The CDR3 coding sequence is TGTGCCAGCAGCTTCAGGGGACGGGGCACAGATACGCAGTATTTT. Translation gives CASSFRGRGTDTQYF.

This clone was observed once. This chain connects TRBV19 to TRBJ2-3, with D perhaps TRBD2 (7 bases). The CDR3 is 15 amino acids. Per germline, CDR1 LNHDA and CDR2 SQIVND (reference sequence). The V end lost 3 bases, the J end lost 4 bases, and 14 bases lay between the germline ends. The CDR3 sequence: CASSMWGGLADTQYF. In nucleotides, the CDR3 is TGTGCCAGTAGTATGTGGGGGGGCCTCGCAGATACGCAGTATTTT.

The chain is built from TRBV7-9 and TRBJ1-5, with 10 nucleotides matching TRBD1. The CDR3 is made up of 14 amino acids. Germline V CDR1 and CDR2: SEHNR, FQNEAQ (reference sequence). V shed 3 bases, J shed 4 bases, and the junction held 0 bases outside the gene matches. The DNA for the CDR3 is TGTGCCAGCAGCTTGGACAGGGGGAATCAGCCCCAGCATTTT. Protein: CASSLDRGNQPQHF.

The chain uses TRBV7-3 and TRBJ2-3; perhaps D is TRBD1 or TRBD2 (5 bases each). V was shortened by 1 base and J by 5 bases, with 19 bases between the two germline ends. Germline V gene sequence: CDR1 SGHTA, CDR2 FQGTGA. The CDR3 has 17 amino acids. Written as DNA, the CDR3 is TGTGCCAGCAGCTTAAAAGCAGGGATTGAGGGCAGAGATACGCAGTATTTT. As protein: CASSLKAGIEGRDTQYF.

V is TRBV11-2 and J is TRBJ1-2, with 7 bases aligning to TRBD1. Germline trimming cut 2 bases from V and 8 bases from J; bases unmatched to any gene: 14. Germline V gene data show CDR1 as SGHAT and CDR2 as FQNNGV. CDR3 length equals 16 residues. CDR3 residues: CASSLLPGTAFEGYTF. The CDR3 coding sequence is TGTGCCAGCAGCTTATTACCAGGGACAGCGTTCGAGGGCTACACCTTC.

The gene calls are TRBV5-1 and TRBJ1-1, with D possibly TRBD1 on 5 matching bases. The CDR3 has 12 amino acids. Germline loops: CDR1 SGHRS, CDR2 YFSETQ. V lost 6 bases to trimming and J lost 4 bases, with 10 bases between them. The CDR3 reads CASTGTSTEAFF. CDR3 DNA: TGCGCCAGCACCGGGACCAGCACTGAAGCTTTCTTT. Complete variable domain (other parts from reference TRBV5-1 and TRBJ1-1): KAGVTQTPRYLIKTRGQQVTLSCSPISGHRSVSWYQQTPGQGLQFLFEYFSETQRNKGNFPGRFSGRQFSNSRSEMNVSTLELGDSALYLCASTGTSTEAFFGQGTRLTVV.

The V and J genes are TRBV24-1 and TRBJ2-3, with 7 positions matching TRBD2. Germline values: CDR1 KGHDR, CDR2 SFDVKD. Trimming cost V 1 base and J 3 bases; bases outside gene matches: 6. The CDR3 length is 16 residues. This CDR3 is CATSDFGWGGTDTQYF. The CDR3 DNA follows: TGTGCCACCAGTGATTTTGGGTGGGGGGGGACAGATACGCAGTATTTT.

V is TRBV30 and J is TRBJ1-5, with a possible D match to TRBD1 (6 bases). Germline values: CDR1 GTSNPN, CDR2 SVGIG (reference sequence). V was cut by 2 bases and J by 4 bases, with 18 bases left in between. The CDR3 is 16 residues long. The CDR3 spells CAWSSVGQSTNQPQHF. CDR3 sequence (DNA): TGTGCCTGGAGTTCTGTCGGACAGTCGACAAATCAGCCCCAGCATTTT.

The CDR3 bases are TGTGCCAGTAGTATACGTTGGGACACAGATACGCAGTATTTT. Translated: CASSIRWDTDTQYF. The V call is TRBV19, the J call TRBJ2-3; D remains ambiguous. Germline V CDR1 and CDR2: LNHDA, SQIVND (reference sequence). The CDR3 sequence is 14 residues long. Trimming left V 2 bases short and J 2 bases short, with 8 bases between.

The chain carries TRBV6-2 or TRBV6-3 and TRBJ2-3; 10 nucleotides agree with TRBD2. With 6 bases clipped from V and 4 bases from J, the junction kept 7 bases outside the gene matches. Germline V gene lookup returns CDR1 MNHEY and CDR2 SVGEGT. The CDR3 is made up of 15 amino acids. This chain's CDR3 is CASSRTSGAPDTQYF. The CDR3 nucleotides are TGTGCCAGCAGCCGGACTAGCGGTGCCCCAGATACGCAGTATTTT.